A selection of T cell receptor beta chains follows, all from one sample in a study of OX40 agonist ivuxolimab in advanced cancers. Method: immunoSEQ multiplex PCR; TCRdb's copy keeps in-frame clones and lacks some. The sample has 65,000 to 95,000 clones; more than 80% are singletons. This sample comprised CD4+ or CD8+ T cells sorted from blood, obtained in a trial of the OX40 agonist ivuxolimab. Receptors were obtained from an adult with an advanced solid tumor such as melanoma, head and neck, liver or kidney cancer. Both conserved end residues are part of each CDR3. A D gene is named only where the DNA matches it firmly. Not all rows give a size; the values are once, few, many and, for expanded clones, a class.

d_gene	abundance	j_gene	v_gene	CDR3nt	CDR3aa
.	.	TRBJ2-7	TRBV25-1	TGTGCCAGCAGTGACTTAAAGGGTGACCCTTTCGAGCAGTACTTC	CASSDLKGDPFEQYF
TRBD2	once	TRBJ2-5	TRBV7-2	TGTGCCAGCAGCTTTCAGCGGGGCAAAGAGACCCAGTACTTC	CASSFQRGKETQYF
.	.	TRBJ2-7	TRBV4-2	TGTGCCAGCAGCCAAGATCGGACTCCGGGGTACGAGCAGTACTTC	CASSQDRTPGYEQYF
.	.	TRBJ2-5	TRBV15	TGTGCCACCAGCAGAATAGTAGGCGAGACCCAGTACTTC	CATSRIVGETQYF
.	.	TRBJ2-1	TRBV18	TGTGCCAGCTCACCCAGTTTCGCGGGGAACAATGAGCAGTTCTTC	CASSPSFAGNNEQFF
.	few	TRBJ1-5	TRBV28	TGTGCCAGCAGTTTCTCCAGAGATCAGCCCCAGCATTTT	CASSFSRDQPQHF
.	.	TRBJ1-2	TRBV6-1	TGTGCCAGCAGTGCAGAATCAGCGGCGGGGAGATATGGCTACACCTTC	CASSAESAAGRYGYTF
TRBD2	.	TRBJ2-1	TRBV28	TGTGCCAGCAGTTTATGGGGGAAGGGACTAGCGGGGGTCCCGGACTACAATGAGCAGTTCTTC	CASSLWGKGLAGVPDYNEQFF
.	.	TRBJ2-2	TRBV5-1	TGCGCCAGCAGGAGCCAGGAGACCGGGGAGCTGTTTTTT	CASRSQETGELFF
.	.	TRBJ1-3	TRBV14	TGTGCCAGCAGCCTTGGAGACACCATATATTTT	CASSLGDTIYF
.	.	TRBJ1-5	TRBV28	TGTGCCAGCAGTTTAATAGACGGGAGCAATCAGCCCCAGCATTTT	CASSLIDGSNQPQHF
.	.	TRBJ1-1	TRBV10-3	TGTGCCATCAGTCCTAAAGGGGACACTGAAGCTTTCTTT	CAISPKGDTEAFF
.	.	TRBJ2-2	TRBV28	TGTGCCAGCAGAACTACAGGGAACACCGGGGAGCTGTTTTTT	CASRTTGNTGELFF
TRBD1	.	TRBJ1-3	TRBV27	TGTGCCAGCAGGGGGACAGGGTGGTTTTGGGGGAACACCATATATTTT	CASRGTGWFWGNTIYF
.	.	TRBJ1-1	TRBV23-1	TGCGCCAGCAGTCAATTCCCAAGGTGGGTTTTCGCTGAAGCTTTCTTT	CASSQFPRWVFAEAFF
.	.	TRBJ1-3	TRBV11-2	TGTGCCAGCAGCTTAGGTCGGACTGTAGGAAACACCATATATTTT	CASSLGRTVGNTIYF
.	medium-sized	TRBJ2-7	TRBV27	TGTGCCAGCAGTTTATTGGGTGACGAGCAGTACTTC	CASSLLGDEQYF
.	.	TRBJ2-7	TRBV18	TGTGCCAGCTCACCCACGACACGAAACTACGAGCAGTACTTC	CASSPTTRNYEQYF
TRBD2	.	TRBJ2-3	TRBV6-6	TGTGCCAGCAGTTTGGGACTAGCACTAGATACGCAGTATTTT	CASSLGLALDTQYF
TRBD1	.	TRBJ2-5	TRBV5-1	TGCGCCAGCAGCCCCGAAGCCCCGGGACAGGGGTCGGAGACCCAGTACTTC	CASSPEAPGQGSETQYF
TRBD1	.	TRBJ1-3	TRBV5-1	TGCGCCAGCAGCGTGACAGGGGGCACTGCTGGAAACACCATATATTTT	CASSVTGGTAGNTIYF
TRBD1	once	TRBJ1-5	TRBV28	TGTGCCAGCAGTTCGCCGGGACAGCTAACAAATCAGCCCCAGCATTTT	CASSSPGQLTNQPQHF
.	.	TRBJ2-2	TRBV7-6	TGTGCCAGCAGCTTAGTCGGCAGGGGAAGCGGGGAGCTGTTTTTT	CASSLVGRGSGELFF
.	.	TRBJ1-1	TRBV7-9	TGTGCCAGCAGCCTGGACAGTAACACTGAAGCTTTCTTT	CASSLDSNTEAFF
.	.	TRBJ2-5	TRBV10-3	TGTGCCATCAGTGGTTTCCGGACGGGCCAAGAGACCCAGTACTTC	CAISGFRTGQETQYF
TRBD1	once	TRBJ1-4	TRBV5-1	TGCGCCAGCAGCCGGCGGGGGACAGCTAATGAAAAACTGTTTTTT	CASSRRGTANEKLFF
.	.	TRBJ2-1	TRBV7-9	TGTGCCAGCAGAGACCCCCTTAGCCTCTACAATGAGCAGTTCTTC	CASRDPLSLYNEQFF
TRBD2	.	TRBJ2-1	TRBV5-1	TGCGCCAGCAGCTTCAATAGCGGGAGCTCCTACAATGAGCAGTTCTTC	CASSFNSGSSYNEQFF
TRBD2	.	TRBJ2-3	TRBV9	TGTGCCAGCAGCCCGGGACTAGCGGAAGGCACAGATACGCAGTATTTT	CASSPGLAEGTDTQYF
.	.	TRBJ2-4	TRBV19	TGTGCCAGTAGTATTCAAGCTAGTCAGGGTTACATTCAGTACTTC	CASSIQASQGYIQYF
.	.	TRBJ2-3	TRBV11-3	TGTGCCAGCAGCTTTAGAGGAGCCTTCTCGGATACGCAGTATTTT	CASSFRGAFSDTQYF
TRBD2	.	TRBJ2-3	TRBV10-1	TGCGCTACGAGCGGGGCCACAGATACGCAGTATTTT	CATSGATDTQYF
.	.	TRBJ2-1	TRBV7-9	TGTGCCAGCAGCTTAAGGGGGACGGATAACAATGAGCAGTTCTTC	CASSLRGTDNNEQFF
.	.	TRBJ1-3	TRBV5-5	TGTGCCAGCAGTCCCGAGAGCTCTGGAAACACCATATATTTT	CASSPESSGNTIYF
.	once	TRBJ1-2	TRBV19	TGTGCCAGTAGTATAGATCACGGCAGTGGTAGGACCTTC	CASSIDHGSGRTF
.	.	TRBJ1-3	TRBV28	TGTGCCAGCAGTTCCTGGGCGTCAGGAAACACCATATATTTT	CASSSWASGNTIYF